The 12 T cell receptor beta chains given below trace back to one sample, sequenced in a study of CD8+ T cells in alopecia areata. TCR sequencing used cDNA made by reverse transcription of extracted RNA. Assay: immunoSEQ multiplex PCR; the TCRdb copy retains only in-frame clones and omits some. The sample contains under 200,000 clones, approximately 65% of which appear only once. The treatment here: oral pan-JAK inhibitor, 5-10 mg twice daily. The sequences come from CD4+ T cells sorted from blood, collected at week 4, from a patient treated with tofacitinib. These TCRs come from a human donor with alopecia areata.

There are a few counts of this clone. The V gene is TRBV18, the J gene TRBJ2-3; 8 nucleotides line up with TRBD2. After removal of 1 base from V and 5 bases from J, the junction contained 8 bases not matched to a gene. This CDR3 is built from 16 residues. Per germline, CDR1 KGHSH and CDR2 LQKENI. The CDR3, as DNA: TGTGCCAGCTCACCACTACGAGCGGGGGAGGGAGATACGCAGTATTTT. It translates to CASSPLRAGEGDTQYF.

The rearrangement links TRBV19 to TRBJ2-6; the D is unclear. The CDR3 spans 15 residues. Trimming removed 7 bases from V and 0 bases from J, with 10 bases in between. The V gene's germline CDR1 is LNHDA and CDR2 SQIVND (reference sequence). The chain's CDR3 is CASTSWGSGANVLTF. In DNA, the CDR3 is TGTGCCAGTACCTCGTGGGGCTCTGGGGCCAACGTCCTGACTTTC.

This rearrangement joins TRBV25-1 to TRBJ1-2; 7 bases line up with TRBD1. Germline CDR1 reads MGHDK; CDR2 reads SYGVNS. Trimming took 6 bases from V and 4 from J; bases not matched to a gene: 5. This CDR3 contains 13 residues. CDR3 sequence (DNA): TGTGCCAGCAGCAGGGACAGTGCCTATGGCTACACCTTC. This encodes CASSRDSAYGYTF.

For this clone: The same CDR3 arises from other DNA sequences in this sample as well. The chain links TRBV2 to TRBJ1-1; no clear D gene. CDR3 length: 12 residues. Germline V gene lookup returns CDR1 SNHLY and CDR2 FYNNEI. V lost 6 bases and J lost 1, with 6 bases in between. In DNA, the CDR3 is TGTGCCAGCAGACCGGGGAACACTGAAGCTTTCTTT. The encoded protein is CASRPGNTEAFF.

The chain is built from TRBV7-9 and TRBJ1-2, with 7 bases matching TRBD1. The junction had 4 bases not matched to a gene; V was cut back by 5 bases and J by 4 bases. CDR3 length: 13 amino acids. Germline V gene data show CDR1 as SEHNR and CDR2 as FQNEAQ (reference sequence). The CDR3 bases are TGTGCCAGCAGCGCAGGGGGTTCCTATGGCTACACCTTC. Encoded protein: CASSAGGSYGYTF. Full variable domain (rest looked up from reference TRBV7-9 and TRBJ1-2): DTGVSQNPRHKITKRGQNVTFRCDPISEHNRLYWYRQTLGQGPEFLTYFQNEAQLEKSRLLSDRFSAERPKGSFSTLEIQRTEQGDSAMYLCASSAGGSYGYTFGSGTRLTVV.

The chain carries TRBV30 and TRBJ1-6, with D uncertain. V lost 0 bases and J lost 8, with 17 bases in between. Looked up from germline, CDR1 is GTSNPN and CDR2 is SVGIG (reference sequence). This CDR3 has 16 residues. The CDR3 nucleotides are TGTGCCTGGAGTGTAGGTACGGGCAGGTCAGATTCACCCCTCCACTTT. Its protein is CAWSVGTGRSDSPLHF.

The CDR3 here is CAWSAGGKRSEAFF. For the CDR3, the DNA is TGTGCCTGGAGTGCAGGGGGCAAAAGGTCTGAAGCTTTCTTT. The chain is built from TRBV30 and TRBJ1-1; 8 bases fit TRBD1. V was pared by 1 base and J by 6 bases, with 7 bases of the junction left unmatched. The CDR3 runs 14 residues. CDR1 and CDR2 (germline): GTSNPN, SVGIG (reference sequence).

The chain uses TRBV4-1 and TRBJ2-2, with 10 bases that match TRBD2. Germline CDR1 is MGHRA and CDR2 is YSYEKL. J gave up 0 bases and V 1 base, and 5 bases lay outside the gene matches. The CDR3 contains 18 residues. CDR3 loop: CASSQVLAGATNTGELFF. CDR3 bases: TGCGCCAGCAGCCAAGTCCTAGCGGGGGCTACGAACACCGGGGAGCTGTTTTTT.

This clone was counted once. The CDR3 here is CAWAEGGVNEQYF. The DNA for the CDR3 is TGTGCCTGGGCGGAGGGGGGAGTCAACGAGCAGTACTTC. This chain connects TRBV30 to TRBJ2-7; D might be TRBD1 or TRBD2, each matching 6 bases. Germline loops: CDR1 GTSNPN, CDR2 SVGIG (reference sequence). Deletions cut 5 bases from V and 5 bases from J, with 16 bases between. The CDR3 spans 13 residues.

The chain is built from TRBV19 and TRBJ1-2; the D is unclear. Germline V gene lookup returns CDR1 LNHDA and CDR2 SQIVND (reference sequence). The CDR3 is 13 amino acids. Between the trimmed V and J ends, which lost 6 bases and 8 bases, there was a span of 16 bases. The CDR3 bases are TGTGCCAGTAGGCTAGCCGCCGCCGGGGGCTACACCTTC. Its protein is CASRLAAAGGYTF.

There are a few counts of this clone. The rearrangement uses TRBV5-1 and TRBJ2-5; TRBD2 is a possible D gene (5 bases). Trimming shortened V by 0 bases and J by 2 bases, and 8 bases separated the two germline ends. The CDR3 is 14 residues long. From germline, CDR1 is SGHRS and CDR2 YFSETQ. DNA of the CDR3: TGCGCCAGCAGCTTGGAGCGGCATCAAGAGACCCAGTACTTC. Its protein product is CASSLERHQETQYF.

The genes are TRBV29-1 and TRBJ1-1, with no clear D. This CDR3 comprises 10 residues. Trimming took 6 bases from V and 10 from J, leaving 12 bases between them. Germline CDR1 and CDR2: SQVTM and ANQGSEA. The CDR3 DNA is TGCAGCGTCAACCTGGAAAGAGCTTTCTTT. Its translation: CSVNLERAFF.